This T cell receptor beta chain was recorded in a study of TIL therapy for anti-PD-1-resistant metastatic lung cancer. Study context: Tumor harvest preceded PD-1/PD-L1 blockade, followed by nivolumab treatment. Overall study findings and caveats: This highly selected cohort may not generalize to typical lung cancer patients. After infusion, TIL clonotypes partly replaced peripheral T cells and declined over months.

Time point meaning: pre-treatment sample, taken before nivolumab and TIL therapy. Patients were adults with stage 4 NSCLC. The immunoSEQ assay was v3. Clones were sequenced by immunoSEQ multiplex PCR, and TCRdb holds only the in-frame ones, with some missing. In the table there are some 16,000 clones, roughly 70% of which are singletons. A word on this clone: Its antigen is still unknown.

CDR1 is SGHDN and CDR2 is FVKESK in the germline V gene. The V end was cut by 3 bases, the J end by 5 bases, with 14 bases between. The CDR3 sequence is 15 residues long. This TCR derives from a person aged 25 to 85 with non-small cell lung cancer. The sample consisted of blood, taken at baseline. V gene TRBV14 combines with J gene TRBJ1-5; D is undetermined. The CDR3 is CASSQFRQTYQPQHF. DNA of the CDR3: TGTGCCAGCAGCCAGTTCAGGCAGACTTATCAGCCCCAGCATTTT.